Below, 10 T cell receptor beta chains from the same sample are listed, as sequenced in a study of identical twins. TCRdb recomputed calls from the 5' RACE reads with MiXCR, one row per CDR3 protein. Counted here are a few hundred thousand distinct CDR3 sequences, over 8.5% occurring once; the ten biggest clones make up around 3%. The same specimen was also included in a second study, on yellow fever vaccine responses in identical twins.

Sequenced material: PBMCs. The receptors shown here come from a woman between 18 and 29 years old in good health.

In its sample, this clonotype was seen many times. The chain joins TRBV27 to TRBJ2-7; D unresolved. Germline CDR1 MNHEY, CDR2 SMNVEV (reference sequence). CDR3 length equals 14 residues. Trimming took off 6 bases at V and 0 bases at J, with 12 bases between the two ends. The CDR3 DNA reads TGTGCCAGCAGCCCAGAATCAGACTCCTACGAGCAGTACTTC. It translates to CASSPESDSYEQYF.

The rearrangement uses TRBV15 and TRBJ2-7; a possible D gene is TRBD2 (6 bases). V was shortened by 5 bases and J by 2 bases, with 10 bases between the two germline ends. Germline V gene data show CDR1 as LNHNV and CDR2 as YYDKDF (reference sequence). The CDR3 has 13 amino acids. This CDR3 reads CATSRGSPYEQYF. The DNA of the CDR3 is TGTGCCACCAGCCGGGGGAGCCCCTACGAGCAGTACTTC.

This clonotype was recorded a few times. The V call is TRBV7-9, the J call TRBJ1-6; D unclear. Germline V lookup: CDR1 SEHNR, CDR2 FQNEAQ (reference sequence). This CDR3 comprises 14 residues. V lost 5 bases and J 7 bases, leaving 12 bases between the germline ends. DNA for the CDR3: TGTGCCAGCAGCGGGCCTAAAGGAAATTCACCCCTCCACTTT. Protein: CASSGPKGNSPLHF.

V and J are TRBV7-6 and TRBJ2-7, with 8 bases identical to TRBD1. J gave up 1 base and V 5 bases, and 13 bases lay outside the gene matches. CDR3 length: 17 residues. Germline V gives CDR1 SGHVS, CDR2 FNYEAQ. The CDR3 protein is CASSKSFGTGPSYEQYF. The CDR3 DNA sequence: TGTGCCAGCAGCAAATCGTTCGGGACAGGACCTTCCTACGAGCAGTACTTC.

In this sample, this clonotype turned up a few times. J is TRBJ2-7 and V is TRBV4-3; TRBD2 agrees at 7 bases. The trim removed 3 bases at V and 2 bases at J, leaving 7 bases unmatched. Per germline, CDR1 LGHNA and CDR2 YSLEER. CDR3 size: 15 residues. The CDR3: CASSQELASTYEQYF. In DNA form, the CDR3 reads TGCGCCAGCAGCCAGGAACTAGCGTCTACCTACGAGCAGTACTTC.

The rearrangement uses TRBV4-3 and TRBJ2-7; D gene unclear. In germline, CDR1 is LGHNA, CDR2 YSLEER. Trimming shortened V by 3 bases and J by 2 bases, and 8 bases separated the two germline ends. This CDR3 contains 13 residues. CDR3 sequence: CASSHLRTYEQYF. CDR3 DNA: TGCGCCAGCAGCCACCTTCGGACCTACGAGCAGTACTTC.

This clonotype was seen repeatedly, ten times or more. The rearrangement uses TRBV5-1 and TRBJ2-3, with 7 positions matching TRBD2. In germline, CDR1 is SGHRS, CDR2 YFSETQ. There are 15 residues in the CDR3. After removal of 5 bases from V and 1 base from J, the junction contained 7 bases not matched to a gene. CDR3 in DNA: TGCGCCAGCAGAGAGAGCGGGGACCGCACAGATACGCAGTATTTT. It yields the protein CASRESGDRTDTQYF.

The rearrangement links TRBV7-8 to TRBJ2-7; 8 nucleotides align to TRBD1. This CDR3 contains 17 residues. J was trimmed by 5 bases and V by 5 bases; bases with no gene match: 17. Germline V gene data show CDR1 as SGHVS and CDR2 as FQNEAQ. The CDR3 spells CASSTRRTGNFGDEQYF. CDR3 in DNA: TGTGCCAGCAGCACCCGCAGGACAGGGAATTTTGGGGACGAGCAGTACTTC.

There are a few counts of this clonotype. The rearrangement uses TRBV12-3 or TRBV12-4 and TRBJ2-2; the match to TRBD1 covers 10 bases. CDR3 size: 16 residues. The V segment lost 5 bases and the J segment 3 bases; nucleotides outside the gene matches: 6. The chain's CDR3 is CASSPIGQGDTGELFF. The CDR3 DNA sequence: TGTGCCAGCAGTCCCATTGGACAGGGGGACACCGGGGAGCTGTTTTTT.

The CDR3 region has the DNA TGTGCCAGCGGTAGATTGGAAGAGACCCAGTACTTC. This translates into CASGRLEETQYF. The J gene is TRBJ2-5, the V gene TRBV12-3 or TRBV12-4; D gene ambiguous. The CDR3 contains 12 residues. Between the trimmed V and J ends, which lost 8 bases and 3 bases, there was a span of 10 bases.